This T cell receptor (beta chain) derives from a study of cytomegalovirus exposure and HLA in healthy donors. General study findings and limits: Cytomegalovirus-associated TCR beta chains were listed, numbering more than 150.

CDR1 LNHDA and CDR2 SQIVND come from the germline V gene (reference sequence). The CDR3 loop spans 12 amino acids. It was with 60 Vbeta and 13 Jbeta primers that the PCR ran. Assay used: immunoSEQ multiplex PCR; TCRdb lists only in-frame clones, some missing. The sample shows 100,000 or so clones, 70% to 80% of them seen only once. Turning to this clone: Its antigen is not identified. A junction boundary mismatches the germline segment, possibly from a read error.

The sequenced sample was PBMCs. The J gene is TRBJ1-2, the V gene TRBV19; D gene ambiguous. The TCR originated in a man aged 45 to 65 in good health and CMV-seropositive. The CDR3 DNA follows: TGTGCCAGTAGTCTCCGAAACTCTGGCTACACCTTC. Translated: CASSLRNSGYTF.